This T cell receptor (beta chain) was identified during a study of T cells in localized non-small cell lung cancer. Study-level findings and limits: Sequencing covered just one tumor region, so heterogeneity cannot be ruled out. Greater T cell density in blood accompanied longer overall survival.

The sample holds a few counts of this clone. Its antigen is not known. This CDR3 contains 16 residues. CDR1 and CDR2 (germline): GTSNPN, SVGIG (reference sequence). V lost 4 bases and J lost 3; bases outside the gene matches: 11. Profiling relied on immunoSEQ multiplex PCR, and the TCRdb table lists in-frame clones only, not all of them. This repertoire shows approximately 65,000 clones, roughly 81% found once; its top ten account for around 4.6%. This chain joins TRBV30 and TRBJ1-1; 10 bases are a match to TRBD1. This clonotype was sampled from a man between 40 and 69 years old with stage II lung adenocarcinoma. The sequences come from PBMCs, collected before any cancer treatment. CDR3 residues: CAWTGDRGFGDTEAFF. In nucleotides, the CDR3 is TGTGCCTGGACGGGGGACAGGGGATTTGGTGACACTGAAGCTTTCTTT.